Each of the 18 T cell receptor beta chains below was sequenced from the same sample in a study of PD-1 blockade in mismatch repair-deficient tumors. Some clones are missing from TCRdb's copy, which holds only in-frame ones; the method was immunoSEQ multiplex PCR. The data hold several thousand clones, with over 75% observed a single time. Their antigens remain unidentified. The time point denotes: approximately ten-day in vitro stimulation with candidate mutation-associated neoantigen peptide 1. The sample was cells cultured in vitro, taken from a patient treated with pembrolizumab. These receptors originate from an adult with mismatch repair-deficient cancer.

This chain connects TRBV6-1 to TRBJ1-2, with D possibly TRBD1 on 6 matching bases. The V end lost 3 bases, the J end lost 3 bases, and 14 bases lay between the germline ends. Germline CDR1 and CDR2: MNHNS and SASEGT. This CDR3 has 15 amino acids. The CDR3 loop reads CASSDGQPEYYGYTF. Written as DNA, the CDR3 is TGTGCCAGCAGTGACGGACAGCCAGAGTACTATGGCTACACCTTC.

V usage is TRBV9 and J usage is TRBJ2-3, with D possibly TRBD2 on 7 matching bases. This CDR3 is 18 amino acids long. Germline assignment: CDR1 SGDLS and CDR2 YYNGEE. The V end lost 0 bases, the J end lost 6 bases, and 23 bases lay between the germline ends. CDR3 coding DNA: TGTGCCAGCAGCGTAGAACCAGAAGGGGGAGGGATGATGGATACGCAGTATTTT. Protein: CASSVEPEGGGMMDTQYF.

In nucleotides, the CDR3 is TGTGCCAGCAGCCCTAACGTAATTTTTGCCAAAAACATTCAGTACTTC. It is translated as CASSPNVIFAKNIQYF. This sequence joins TRBV5-6 and TRBJ2-4; no reliable D call. Germline assignment: CDR1 SGHDT and CDR2 YYEEEE. The CDR3 totals 16 residues. The germline V and J ends were trimmed by 4 bases and 1 base, with 15 bases remaining between them. Combining the CDR3 with reference TRBV5-6 and TRBJ2-4 gives the whole variable domain DAGVTQSPTHLIKTRGQQVTLRCSPKSGHDTVSWYQQALGQGPQFIFQYYEEEERQRGNFPDRFSGHQFPNYSSELNVNALLLGDSALYLCASSPNVIFAKNIQYFGAGTRLSVL.

The chain links TRBV28 to TRBJ2-1, with 15 bases lining up with TRBD2. CDR1 is MDHEN, CDR2 SYDVKM, per germline. CDR3 length: 15 residues. V lost 6 bases, J lost 9 bases, and 6 bases stayed unmatched. Written as DNA, the CDR3 is TGTGCCAGCAGGTGGACTAGCGGGAGGGCCTTTGAGCAGTTCTTC. Translating it yields CASRWTSGRAFEQFF.

The genes are TRBV29-1 and TRBJ2-5; 10 bases align to TRBD2. CDR3 length: 14 residues. Germline CDR1 reads SQVTM; CDR2 reads ANQGSEA. The V and J ends lost 4 bases and 4 bases, in that order; junction bases with no gene match: 6. The CDR3, as DNA: TGCAGCGTTGGGCTAGCGGGAGTAAGAGAGACCCAGTACTTC. Protein: CSVGLAGVRETQYF.

The chain links TRBV5-1 to TRBJ2-5; 10 positions agree with TRBD2. From germline, CDR1 is SGHRS and CDR2 YFSETQ. This CDR3 is built from 14 residues. V lost 2 bases and J lost 3; bases outside the gene matches: 1. In nucleotides, the CDR3 is TGCGCCAGCAGCTTCGGACTAGCGGAAGAGACCCAGTACTTC. It specifies CASSFGLAEETQYF.

V gene TRBV7-9 combines with J gene TRBJ2-3; 7 bases fit TRBD1. There are 16 residues in the CDR3. The germline V gene encodes CDR1 SEHNR and CDR2 FQNEAQ (reference sequence). V lost 4 bases to trimming and J lost 0 bases; unmatched junction nucleotides: 7. The CDR3 DNA follows: TGTGCCAGCAGCTCATTGTGGACAGGCAGCACAGATACGCAGTATTTT. This codes for CASSSLWTGSTDTQYF.

This clone has a single count. The chain links TRBV11-2 to TRBJ2-7; D remains unclear. V gave up 5 bases and J gave up 2 bases, with 16 bases separating them. Germline-derived CDR1 and CDR2 are SGHAT and FQNNGV. The CDR3 contains 15 residues. The chain's CDR3 is CASSPPGAATYEQYF. Here the CDR3 DNA reads TGTGCCAGCAGCCCCCCGGGTGCGGCAACCTACGAGCAGTACTTC.

V is TRBV7-8 and J is TRBJ1-1; 7 nucleotides align to TRBD1. This CDR3 contains 14 residues. Germline V CDR1 and CDR2: SGHVS, FQNEAQ. V lost 1 base to trimming and J lost 4 bases; unmatched junction nucleotides: 3. CDR3 nucleotides: TGTGCCAGCAGCTTAGGGGGGACAGCCACTGAAGCTTTCTTT. This translates into CASSLGGTATEAFF.

The rearrangement uses TRBV28 and TRBJ2-7; TRBD2 might be the D (6 bases). V lost 0 bases and J 4 bases, leaving 10 bases between the germline ends. Looked up from germline, CDR1 is MDHEN and CDR2 is SYDVKM. The length of the CDR3 is 14 residues. CDR3 amino acids: CASSLWTSGYEQYF. CDR3 in DNA: TGTGCCAGCAGTTTATGGACTAGTGGTTACGAGCAGTACTTC.

This chain uses TRBV14 with TRBJ1-1, with D hard to call. Germline V CDR1 and CDR2: SGHDN, FVKESK. Trimming removed 3 bases from V and 2 bases from J, with 10 bases in between. The CDR3 covers 14 residues. CDR3 DNA: TGTGCCAGCAGCCAGCCCCCCCGTAACACTGAAGCTTTCTTT. Translated: CASSQPPRNTEAFF.

Written as DNA, the CDR3 is TGCAGCGTGCCGGCTAACCTCGGGGACACCGTGACCTACGAGCAGTACTTC. Amino acid sequence: CSVPANLGDTVTYEQYF. The chain employs TRBV29-1 and TRBJ2-7; perhaps TRBD1 as D (6 bases). Per germline, CDR1 SQVTM and CDR2 ANQGSEA. This CDR3 comprises 17 residues. The ends were cut back, 6 bases at V and 2 bases at J, with 26 bases in the middle.

This chain joins TRBV5-1 and TRBJ2-5; D perhaps matches TRBD2 (6 bases). Germline-derived CDR1 and CDR2 are SGHRS and YFSETQ. The V end was cut by 7 bases, the J end by 5 bases, with 9 bases between. The CDR3 has 11 residues. CDR3 sequence reads: CASAEGETQYF. CDR3 coding DNA: TGCGCCAGCGCGGAGGGGGAGACCCAGTACTTC.

The V and J genes are TRBV2 and TRBJ1-2, with D perhaps matching TRBD1 (5 bases). The CDR3 consists of 14 residues. The V end was cut by 8 bases, the J end by 3 bases, with 16 bases between. Germline CDR1 is SNHLY and CDR2 is FYNNEI. The DNA for the CDR3 is TGTGCCAGCTTAACCCCAGGGTTCCACTATGGCTACACCTTC. The encoded protein is CASLTPGFHYGYTF.

The V call is TRBV7-9, the J call TRBJ1-3; 9 nucleotides agree with TRBD1. Unmatched junction bases numbered 9, after V lost 6 bases and J lost 0 bases. Per the germline V gene, CDR1 is SEHNR and CDR2 is FQNEAQ (reference sequence). CDR3 length: 17 amino acids. CDR3 region: CASRKPGQGRSGNTIYF. DNA for the CDR3: TGTGCCAGCAGGAAACCGGGACAGGGACGCTCTGGAAACACCATATATTTT.

This chain links TRBV4-2 with TRBJ2-5; D gene uncertain. Germline CDR1 LGHNA, CDR2 YNFKEQ. V was pared by 1 base and J by 6 bases, with 15 bases between. The CDR3 sequence is 15 residues long. Here the CDR3 reads CASSQGPVVAQTQYF. CDR3 sequence (DNA): TGTGCCAGCAGCCAAGGCCCGGTGGTAGCCCAGACCCAGTACTTC.

This clone was detected once. V and J are TRBV28 and TRBJ2-5; TRBD2 matches 8 bases. Trimming at V came to 6 bases and at J to 5 bases, leaving 8 bases not matched to a gene. The germline gives CDR1 MDHEN, CDR2 SYDVKM. The CDR3 totals 14 residues. DNA for the CDR3: TGTGCCAGCAGGGAGGTAGCGGGACTTGAGACCCAGTACTTC. Translation gives CASREVAGLETQYF.

This sequence joins TRBV6-5 and TRBJ2-1; tentatively, D is TRBD1 (5 bases). CDR3 size: 13 residues. CDR1 is MNHEY, CDR2 SVGAGI, per germline. The V and J ends lost 0 bases and 8 bases respectively, with 8 bases between them. This CDR3 is CASSYSQGHEQFF. DNA for the CDR3: TGTGCCAGCAGTTACTCGCAGGGCCATGAGCAGTTCTTC.